Each of the 29 T cell receptor beta chains below was sequenced from the same sample in a study of T-cell memory formation after mild COVID-19. TCRdb re-derived calls from the 5' RACE reads in MiXCR, one entry per CDR3 protein. The data contain hundreds of thousands of distinct CDR3 sequences, 25% to 30% of them singletons. The sample comprised PBMCs or a T cell subset sorted from them (not recorded which). The receptors stem from an adult woman who had mild COVID-19 (a few samples of this study predate the infection). Cell type and time point are not known.

V is TRBV5-1 and J is TRBJ1-4, with 11 bases identical to TRBD1. The germline CDR1 and CDR2 sequences are SGHRS and YFSETQ. CDR3 length: 17 amino acids. V shed 5 bases, J shed 7 bases, and the junction held 13 bases outside the gene matches. The CDR3 protein is CASSHGQGATSGEKLFF. The CDR3 bases are TGCGCCAGCAGTCACGGACAGGGGGCTACCTCGGGTGAAAAACTGTTTTTT.

The chain recombines TRBV6-2 or TRBV6-3 with TRBJ1-2, with 7 nucleotides matching TRBD1. Germline-derived CDR1 and CDR2 are MNHEY and SVGEGT. The J segment lost 3 bases and the V segment lost 9 bases, leaving 7 bases of the junction unmatched. This CDR3 is 13 amino acids long. CDR3 sequence (DNA): TGTGCCAGTCGGGGACAGTGGGACTATGGCTACACCTTC. Translated: CASRGQWDYGYTF.

This clonotype was seen a single time. V usage is TRBV7-2 and J usage is TRBJ2-5; 9 bases are a match to TRBD2. The CDR3 runs 14 residues. From germline, CDR1 is SGHTA and CDR2 FQGNSA. V shed 5 bases, J shed 5 bases, and the junction held 6 bases outside the gene matches. The CDR3 reads CASSTGTSWETQYF. CDR3 nucleotide sequence: TGTGCCAGCAGCACCGGGACTAGCTGGGAGACCCAGTACTTC.

The V call is TRBV9, the J call TRBJ2-7; D is undetermined. This CDR3 spans 15 amino acids. The V gene's germline CDR1 is SGDLS and CDR2 YYNGEE. Trimming shortened V by 4 bases and J by 0 bases, and 14 bases separated the two germline ends. CDR3 nucleotide sequence: TGTGCCAGCAGCCCGGGCGCAGGAACCTCCTACGAGCAGTACTTC. Its protein is CASSPGAGTSYEQYF.

This clonotype has more than one count but fewer than ten. This chain's CDR3 is CATSDPGNKDEQFF. The CDR3 nucleotides read TGTGCCACCAGTGATCCCGGGAACAAAGATGAGCAGTTCTTC. V gene TRBV24-1 combines with J gene TRBJ2-1; TRBD2 might be the D (5 bases). Trimming cost V 3 bases and J 8 bases, with 13 bases left between them. Germline V lookup: CDR1 KGHDR, CDR2 SFDVKD. The CDR3 length is 14 residues.

The gene calls are TRBV9 and TRBJ2-7, with 14 positions matching TRBD2. Germline V lookup: CDR1 SGDLS, CDR2 YYNGEE. The CDR3 totals 15 residues. J lost 6 bases, V lost 2 bases, and 4 bases had no gene match. The CDR3 loop is CASSVGLAGDLEQYF. As DNA, the CDR3 is TGTGCCAGCAGCGTGGGACTAGCGGGAGACCTCGAGCAGTACTTC.

The chain recombines TRBV27 with TRBJ2-3, with D possibly TRBD2 on 6 matching bases. Germline V CDR1 and CDR2: MNHEY, SMNVEV (reference sequence). The CDR3 consists of 14 residues. V was trimmed by 4 bases and J by 7 bases, leaving 15 bases between them. CDR3 sequence reads: CASSYSGPTYTQYF. In nucleotides, the CDR3 is TGTGCCAGCAGTTATAGCGGCCCCACCTATACGCAGTATTTT.

J is TRBJ2-2 and V is TRBV9; a weak D match, TRBD1 (5 bases). Trimming took off 5 bases at V and 2 bases at J, with 22 bases between the two ends. Germline CDR1 and CDR2: SGDLS and YYNGEE. The CDR3 covers 18 residues. CDR3 loop: CASSVPMFETVNTGELFF. The CDR3 DNA is TGTGCCAGCAGTGTCCCTATGTTCGAGACAGTTAACACCGGGGAGCTGTTTTTT.

This sequence joins TRBV15 and TRBJ2-1; 8 nucleotides align to TRBD1. With 5 bases clipped from V and 6 bases from J, the junction kept 6 bases outside the gene matches. Germline CDR1 and CDR2: LNHNV and YYDKDF (reference sequence). The CDR3 runs to 14 residues. DNA for the CDR3: TGTGCCACCAGCGTCCGGGACAGGTTCAATGAGCAGTTCTTC. Translated, it gives CATSVRDRFNEQFF.

There are a few counts of this clonotype. The rearrangement links TRBV29-1 to TRBJ2-3, with D possibly being TRBD2 (5 bases). The germline gives CDR1 SQVTM, CDR2 ANQGSEA. This CDR3 has 13 amino acids. V was pared by 6 bases and J by 2 bases, with 12 bases between. DNA of the CDR3: TGCAGCGTGAGCGGTACGAACACAGATACGCAGTATTTT. As protein: CSVSGTNTDTQYF.

The V gene is TRBV6-2 or TRBV6-3, the J gene TRBJ2-2, with TRBD2 matching over 7 bases. Germline CDR1 is MNHEY and CDR2 is SVGEGT. CDR3 length equals 15 residues. V shed 5 bases and J 3 bases; nucleotides not matched to a gene: 6. The CDR3 loop is CASSRRGRDTGELFF. The CDR3 DNA reads as TGTGCCAGCAGTCGTCGGGGGAGGGACACCGGGGAGCTGTTTTTT.

This clonotype was observed a few times. The V call is TRBV4-1, the J call TRBJ2-7, with TRBD1 as a possible D gene (6 bases). The germline V gene has CDR1 MGHRA and CDR2 YSYEKL. The CDR3 is made up of 13 amino acids. V lost 0 bases and J lost 6, with 9 bases in between. The CDR3 loop reads CASSQDPDSEQYF. The CDR3 DNA sequence: TGCGCCAGCAGCCAAGATCCGGACAGCGAGCAGTACTTC.

The V gene is TRBV7-9, the J gene TRBJ1-2; TRBD1 matches at 10 bases. V shed 4 bases and J 7 bases; nucleotides not matched to a gene: 9. The CDR3 loop spans 15 amino acids. CDR1 is SEHNR, CDR2 FQNEAQ, per germline (reference sequence). This CDR3 is CASSSPDRGPSGYTF. The CDR3 DNA reads as TGTGCCAGCAGCTCCCCTGACAGGGGGCCCTCTGGCTACACCTTC. The variable domain in full, with the rest retrieved from reference TRBV7-9 and TRBJ1-2, is DTGVSQNPRHKITKRGQNVTFRCDPISEHNRLYWYRQTLGQGPEFLTYFQNEAQLEKSRLLSDRFSAERPKGSFSTLEIQRTEQGDSAMYLCASSSPDRGPSGYTFGSGTRLTVV.

This clonotype was seen more than once but under ten times. The chain combines TRBV20-1 with TRBJ2-1, with 7 bases matching TRBD2. Germline CDR1 is DFQATT and CDR2 is SNEGSKA (reference sequence). The CDR3 has 15 residues. With 1 base clipped from V and 9 bases from J, the junction kept 12 bases outside the gene matches. This CDR3 is CSARGGSPRIGEQFF. The CDR3 nucleotides read TGCAGTGCTAGAGGCGGGAGCCCTCGAATCGGTGAGCAGTTCTTC.

The chain employs TRBV7-9 and TRBJ2-3; the match to TRBD1 covers 7 bases. The CDR3 is 18 amino acids. V gave up 5 bases and J gave up 0 bases; unmatched junction bases: 14. The germline V gene has CDR1 SEHNR and CDR2 FQNEAQ (reference sequence). CDR3 sequence: CASSPFGTDPSSTDTQYF. The CDR3 DNA reads as TGTGCCAGCAGCCCCTTTGGGACAGACCCCTCTAGCACAGATACGCAGTATTTT.

This sequence joins TRBV19 and TRBJ1-1; weak D call: TRBD1 (5 bases). The CDR3 totals 13 residues. Trimming cost V 1 base and J 12 bases, with 15 bases left between them. CDR1 and CDR2 from the germline V gene are LNHDA and SQIVND (reference sequence). The CDR3 sequence: CASSIGGGRDSFF. In DNA, the CDR3 is TGTGCCAGTAGTATAGGAGGAGGACGGGACTCTTTCTTT.

The J gene is TRBJ2-6, the V gene TRBV3-1; tentative D call: TRBD1 (6 bases). The CDR3 is made up of 14 amino acids. Trimming shortened V by 6 bases and J by 4 bases, and 10 bases separated the two germline ends. The germline gives CDR1 LGHDT, CDR2 YNNKEL (reference sequence). The CDR3: CASSDRQGANVLTF. CDR3 sequence (DNA): TGTGCCAGCAGTGACAGGCAAGGGGCCAACGTCCTGACTTTC.

The chain carries TRBV6-2 or TRBV6-3 and TRBJ2-2, with D possibly matching TRBD2 (5 bases). Trimming stripped 7 bases from V and 6 bases from J, with 21 bases between. Germline V gene data show CDR1 as MNHEY and CDR2 as SVGEGT. This CDR3 spans 16 amino acids. The CDR3 nucleotides are TGTGCCAGCACCCCGTCCGCGGGCGAGGCTTCCGGGGAGCTGTTTTTT. Amino acid sequence: CASTPSAGEASGELFF.

This chain uses TRBV6-5 with TRBJ1-5; D possibly corresponds to TRBD1 (5 bases). CDR1 is MNHEY, CDR2 SVGAGI, per germline. Deletions cut 5 bases from V and 9 bases from J, with 23 bases between. This CDR3 comprises 16 residues. CDR3 loop: CASSRFTGTNFGPQHF. The DNA of the CDR3 is TGTGCCAGCAGTAGATTCACCGGGACGAATTTTGGGCCCCAGCATTTT.

The chain joins TRBV24-1 to TRBJ2-7, with 11 bases identical to TRBD1. CDR1 is KGHDR and CDR2 is SFDVKD in the germline V gene. CDR3 length: 15 amino acids. With 3 bases clipped from V and 0 bases from J, the junction kept 0 bases outside the gene matches. The CDR3, as DNA: TGTGCCACCAGTGATGGGACAGGGGGCTCCTACGAGCAGTACTTC. This gives the protein CATSDGTGGSYEQYF.

The chain joins TRBV5-1 to TRBJ2-1; no reliable D call. The CDR3 runs 13 residues. Germline lookup yields CDR1 SGHRS and CDR2 YFSETQ. With 2 bases removed from V and 6 bases from J, the gap between germline ends came to 9 bases. CDR3 sequence reads: CASSFPPINEQFF. The CDR3 region has the DNA TGCGCCAGCAGCTTCCCACCAATCAATGAGCAGTTCTTC.

The chain carries TRBV19 and TRBJ1-5; perhaps TRBD1 as D (5 bases). With 7 bases removed from V and 7 bases from J, the gap between germline ends came to 20 bases. Germline values: CDR1 LNHDA, CDR2 SQIVND (reference sequence). CDR3 length equals 15 residues. The CDR3: CASTTLYGQGQPQHF. The CDR3 DNA reads as TGTGCCAGTACCACACTATACGGCCAGGGCCAGCCCCAGCATTTT.

This clonotype was detected only a few times. This rearrangement joins TRBV12-3 or TRBV12-4 to TRBJ1-1; 8 bases align to TRBD1. CDR3 length: 14 amino acids. Trimming took 5 bases from V and 10 from J; bases not matched to a gene: 12. Written as DNA, the CDR3 is TGTGCCAGCAGTCCGACAGGGGCGCCCCTAACAGCTTTCTTT. As protein: CASSPTGAPLTAFF.

The chain joins TRBV11-2 to TRBJ2-1; D may match TRBD1 or TRBD2 (5 bases each). Trimming took off 6 bases at V and 4 bases at J, with 7 bases between the two ends. This CDR3 contains 12 residues. Germline lookup yields CDR1 SGHAT and CDR2 FQNNGV. CDR3: CASRGEYNEQFF. DNA of the CDR3: TGTGCCAGCAGGGGGGAATACAATGAGCAGTTCTTC.

The chain combines TRBV2 with TRBJ1-6, with D perhaps TRBD1 (5 bases). Germline loops: CDR1 SNHLY, CDR2 FYNNEI. V lost 4 bases and J 7 bases, leaving 14 bases between the germline ends. There are 15 residues in the CDR3. CDR3 coding DNA: TGTGCCAGCAGTGGGCATCGGGGACGGAATTCACCCCTCCACTTT. Amino acid sequence: CASSGHRGRNSPLHF. Full variable domain (missing parts from reference TRBV2 and TRBJ1-6): EPEVTQTPSHQVTQMGQEVILRCVPISNHLYFYWYRQILGQKVEFLVSFYNNEISEKSEIFDDQFSVERPDGSNFTLKIRSTKLEDSAMYFCASSGHRGRNSPLHFGNGTRLTVT.

A few counts support this clonotype. The rearrangement uses TRBV7-7 and TRBJ2-3; 9 bases map to TRBD1. Germline lookup yields CDR1 SSHAT and CDR2 FNYEAQ (reference sequence). This CDR3 is built from 15 residues. Germline trimming cut 5 bases from V and 5 bases from J; bases unmatched to any gene: 8. In nucleotides, the CDR3 is TGTGCCAGCAGCCCCACAGGGGGCCCTCAAGATACGCAGTATTTT. Translated: CASSPTGGPQDTQYF.

This chain joins TRBV15 and TRBJ1-4; D remains ambiguous. V was cut by 0 bases and J by 11 bases, with 13 bases left in between. The germline V gene encodes CDR1 LNHNV and CDR2 YYDKDF (reference sequence). The CDR3 is 14 amino acids. CDR3 DNA: TGTGCCACCAGCAGAGATCGTGGCGGGAAGAAACTGTTTTTT. It yields the protein CATSRDRGGKKLFF. Full variable domain (missing parts from reference TRBV15 and TRBJ1-4): DAMVIQNPRYQVTQFGKPVTLSCSQTLNHNVMYWYQQKSSQAPKLLFHYYDKDFNNEADTPDNFQSRRPNTSFCFLDIRSPGLGDTAMYLCATSRDRGGKKLFFGSGTQLSVL.

This clonotype was seen many times. The chain employs TRBV7-2 and TRBJ1-1; D not resolved. This CDR3 is 14 amino acids long. Germline assignment: CDR1 SGHTA and CDR2 FQGNSA. Trimming shortened V by 3 bases and J by 2 bases, and 10 bases separated the two germline ends. For the CDR3, the DNA is TGTGCCAGCAGCTTTCAAGGTAGAAACACTGAAGCTTTCTTT. Translated: CASSFQGRNTEAFF.

Only a few counts were recorded for this clonotype. V and J are TRBV6-2 or TRBV6-3 and TRBJ2-1; D is perhaps TRBD1 or TRBD2 (7 bases each). V shed 4 bases and J shed 6 bases, with 16 bases lying between them. Germline-derived CDR1 and CDR2 are MNHEY and SVGEGT. CDR3 length: 15 residues. CDR3 amino acids: CASSSLGRGGNEQFF. CDR3 nucleotide sequence: TGTGCCAGCAGTTCCCTCGGCAGGGGGGGCAATGAGCAGTTCTTC.